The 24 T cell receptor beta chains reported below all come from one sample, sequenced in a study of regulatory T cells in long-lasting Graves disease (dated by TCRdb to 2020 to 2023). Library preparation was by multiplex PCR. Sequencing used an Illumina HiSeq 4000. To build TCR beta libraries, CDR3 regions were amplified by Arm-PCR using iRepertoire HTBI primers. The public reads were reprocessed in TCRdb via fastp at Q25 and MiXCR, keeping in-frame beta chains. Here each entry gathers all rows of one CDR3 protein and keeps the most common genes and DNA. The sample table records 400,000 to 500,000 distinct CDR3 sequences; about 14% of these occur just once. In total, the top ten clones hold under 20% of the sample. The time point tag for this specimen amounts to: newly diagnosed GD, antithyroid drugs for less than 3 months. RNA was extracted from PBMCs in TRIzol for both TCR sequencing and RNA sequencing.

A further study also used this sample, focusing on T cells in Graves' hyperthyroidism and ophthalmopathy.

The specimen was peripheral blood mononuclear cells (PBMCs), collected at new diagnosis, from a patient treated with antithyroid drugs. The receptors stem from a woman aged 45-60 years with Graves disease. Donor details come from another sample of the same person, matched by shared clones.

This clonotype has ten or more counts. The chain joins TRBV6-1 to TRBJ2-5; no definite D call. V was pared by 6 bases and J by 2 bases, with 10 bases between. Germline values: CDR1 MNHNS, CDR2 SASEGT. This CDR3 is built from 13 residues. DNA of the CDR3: TGTGCCAGCAGATTCGTAGGGCAAGAGACCCAGTACTTC. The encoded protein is CASRFVGQETQYF.

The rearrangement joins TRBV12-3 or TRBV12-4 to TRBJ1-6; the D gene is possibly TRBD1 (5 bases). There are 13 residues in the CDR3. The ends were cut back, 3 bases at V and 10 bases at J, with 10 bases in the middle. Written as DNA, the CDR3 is TGTGCCAGCAGTTTTGGGGGGGACTCACCCCTCCACTTT. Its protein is CASSFGGDSPLHF.

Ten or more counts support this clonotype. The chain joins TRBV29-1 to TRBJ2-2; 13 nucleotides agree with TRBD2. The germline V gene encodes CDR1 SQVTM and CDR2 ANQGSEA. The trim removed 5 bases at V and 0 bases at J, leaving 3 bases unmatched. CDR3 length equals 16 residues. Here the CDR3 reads CSVTGTSGTNTGELFF. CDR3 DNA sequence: TGCAGCGTTACCGGGACTAGCGGGACGAACACCGGGGAGCTGTTTTTT.

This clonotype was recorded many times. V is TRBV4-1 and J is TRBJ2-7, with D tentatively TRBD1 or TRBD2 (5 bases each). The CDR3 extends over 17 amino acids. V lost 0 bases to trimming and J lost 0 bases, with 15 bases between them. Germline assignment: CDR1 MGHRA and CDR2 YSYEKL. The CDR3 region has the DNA TGCGCCAGCAGCCAAGATGGGGGAGATTGGAGCTCCTACGAGCAGTACTTC. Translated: CASSQDGGDWSSYEQYF.

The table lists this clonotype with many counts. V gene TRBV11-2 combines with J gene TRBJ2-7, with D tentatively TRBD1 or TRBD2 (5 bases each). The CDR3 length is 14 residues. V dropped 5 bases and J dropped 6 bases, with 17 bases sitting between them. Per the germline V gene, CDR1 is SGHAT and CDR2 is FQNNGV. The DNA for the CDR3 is TGTGCCAGCAGCGAACGGGACCCCGGCCTCGAGCAGTACTTC. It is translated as CASSERDPGLEQYF.

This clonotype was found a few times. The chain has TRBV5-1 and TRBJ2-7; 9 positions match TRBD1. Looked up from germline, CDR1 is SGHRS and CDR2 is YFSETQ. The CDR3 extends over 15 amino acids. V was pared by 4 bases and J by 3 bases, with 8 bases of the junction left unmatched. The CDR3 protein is CASSARTGALYEQYF. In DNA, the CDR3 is TGCGCCAGCAGCGCGAGGACAGGGGCCCTCTACGAGCAGTACTTC.

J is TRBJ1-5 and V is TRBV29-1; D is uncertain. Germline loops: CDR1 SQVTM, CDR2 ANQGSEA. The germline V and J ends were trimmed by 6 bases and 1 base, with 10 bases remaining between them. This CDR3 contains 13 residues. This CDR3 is CSVQPGSNQPQHF. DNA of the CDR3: TGCAGCGTACAACCCGGGAGCAATCAGCCCCAGCATTTT. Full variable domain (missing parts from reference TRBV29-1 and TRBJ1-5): SAVISQKPSRDICQRGTSLTIQCQVDSQVTMMFWYRQQPGQSLTLIATANQGSEATYESGFVIDKFPISRPNLTFSTLTVSNMSPEDSSIYLCSVQPGSNQPQHFGDGTRLSIL.

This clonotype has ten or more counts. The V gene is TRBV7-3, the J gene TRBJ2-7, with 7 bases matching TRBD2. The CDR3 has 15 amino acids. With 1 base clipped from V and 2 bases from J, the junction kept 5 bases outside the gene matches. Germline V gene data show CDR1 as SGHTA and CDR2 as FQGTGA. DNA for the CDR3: TGTGCCAGCAGCTTAATGGGAGGGAGGGCCTACGAGCAGTACTTC. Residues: CASSLMGGRAYEQYF.

The CDR3 nucleotides read TGTGCCAGCAGCTTGGCCCGCGGCGGAGATACGCAGTATTTT. Translation gives CASSLARGGDTQYF. J is TRBJ2-3 and V is TRBV5-6; D is unresolved. V lost 0 bases to trimming and J lost 5 bases, with 10 bases between them. This CDR3 region has 14 residues. Looked up from germline, CDR1 is SGHDT and CDR2 is YYEEEE.

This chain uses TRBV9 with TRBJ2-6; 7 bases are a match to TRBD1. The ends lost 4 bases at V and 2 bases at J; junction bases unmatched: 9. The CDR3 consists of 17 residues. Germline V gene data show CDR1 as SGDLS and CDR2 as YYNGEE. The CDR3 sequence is CASSPFSTGAGANVLTF. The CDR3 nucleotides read TGTGCCAGCAGCCCATTCTCTACAGGGGCTGGGGCCAACGTCCTGACTTTC.

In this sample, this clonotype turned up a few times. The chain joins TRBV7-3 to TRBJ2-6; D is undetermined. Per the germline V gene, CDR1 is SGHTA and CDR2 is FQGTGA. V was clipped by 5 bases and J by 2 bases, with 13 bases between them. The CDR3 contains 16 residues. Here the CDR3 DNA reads TGTGCCAGCAGCGCGCACCAGGACCCTGGGGCCAACGTCCTGACTTTC. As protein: CASSAHQDPGANVLTF.

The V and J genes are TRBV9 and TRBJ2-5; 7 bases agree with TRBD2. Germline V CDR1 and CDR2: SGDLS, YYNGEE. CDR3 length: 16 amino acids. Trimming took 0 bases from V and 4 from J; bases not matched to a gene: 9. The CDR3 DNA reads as TGTGCCAGCAGCGTAGAGGGCGGGAGTAATTTAGAGACCCAGTACTTC. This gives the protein CASSVEGGSNLETQYF.

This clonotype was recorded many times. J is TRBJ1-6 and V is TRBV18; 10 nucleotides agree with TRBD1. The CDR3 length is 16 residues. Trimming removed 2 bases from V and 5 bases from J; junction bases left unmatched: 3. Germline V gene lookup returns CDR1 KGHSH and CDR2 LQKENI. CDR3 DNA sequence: TGTGCCAGCTCACCAACAGGGACAGGGGATAATTCACCCCTCCACTTT. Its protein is CASSPTGTGDNSPLHF.

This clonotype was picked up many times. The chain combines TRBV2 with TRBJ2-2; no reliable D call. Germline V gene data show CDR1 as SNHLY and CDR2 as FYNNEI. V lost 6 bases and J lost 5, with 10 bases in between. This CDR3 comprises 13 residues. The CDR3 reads CASRPRQTGELFF. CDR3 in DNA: TGTGCCAGCAGGCCCAGGCAAACCGGGGAGCTGTTTTTT.

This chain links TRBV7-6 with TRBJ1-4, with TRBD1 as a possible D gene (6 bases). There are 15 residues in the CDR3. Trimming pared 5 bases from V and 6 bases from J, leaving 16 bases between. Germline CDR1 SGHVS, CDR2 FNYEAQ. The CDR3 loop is CASSVRRGGDEKLFF. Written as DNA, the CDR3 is TGTGCCAGCAGCGTTCGACGGGGGGGCGATGAAAAACTGTTTTTT.

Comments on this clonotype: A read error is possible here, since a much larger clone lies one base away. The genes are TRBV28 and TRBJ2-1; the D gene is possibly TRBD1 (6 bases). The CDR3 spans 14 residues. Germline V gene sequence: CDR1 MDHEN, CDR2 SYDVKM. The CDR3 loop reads CAGSLGTPYNEQFF. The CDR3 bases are TGTGCCGGCAGTTTAGGGACACCCTACAATGAGCAGTTCTTC.

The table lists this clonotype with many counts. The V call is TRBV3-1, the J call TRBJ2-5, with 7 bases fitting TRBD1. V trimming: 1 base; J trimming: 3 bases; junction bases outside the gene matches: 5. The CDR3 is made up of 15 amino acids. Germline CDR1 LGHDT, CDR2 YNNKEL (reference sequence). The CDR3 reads CASSQVTGWKETQYF. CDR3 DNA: TGTGCCAGCAGCCAAGTGACAGGGTGGAAAGAGACCCAGTACTTC.

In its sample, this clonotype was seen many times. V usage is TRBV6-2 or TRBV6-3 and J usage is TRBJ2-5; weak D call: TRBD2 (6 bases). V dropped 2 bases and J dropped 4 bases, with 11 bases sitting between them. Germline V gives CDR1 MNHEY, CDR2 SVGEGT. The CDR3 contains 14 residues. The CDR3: CASSYLGGRETQYF. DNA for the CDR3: TGTGCCAGCAGTTACCTTGGGGGGAGAGAGACCCAGTACTTC.

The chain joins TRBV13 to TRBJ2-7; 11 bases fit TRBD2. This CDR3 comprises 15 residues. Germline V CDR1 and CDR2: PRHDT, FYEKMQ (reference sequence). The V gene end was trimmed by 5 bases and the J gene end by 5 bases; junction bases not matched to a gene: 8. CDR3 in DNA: TGTGCCAGCAGCACTGGGGTAGCGGGAGGGCACGAGCAGTACTTC. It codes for CASSTGVAGGHEQYF.

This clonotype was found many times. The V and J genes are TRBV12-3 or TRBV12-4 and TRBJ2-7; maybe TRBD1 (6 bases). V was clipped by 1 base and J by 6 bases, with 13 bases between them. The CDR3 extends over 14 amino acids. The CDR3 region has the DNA TGTGCCAGCAGTTTAGACAGGGCCGAAGTCGAGCAGTACTTC. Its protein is CASSLDRAEVEQYF.

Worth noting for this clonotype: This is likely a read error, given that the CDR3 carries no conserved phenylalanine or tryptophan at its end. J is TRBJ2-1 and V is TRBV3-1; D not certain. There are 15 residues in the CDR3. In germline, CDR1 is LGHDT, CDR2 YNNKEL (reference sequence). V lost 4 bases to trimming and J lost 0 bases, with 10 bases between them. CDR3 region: CASSPGPSSYNEQFL. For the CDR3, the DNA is TGTGCCAGCAGCCCCGGGCCCAGCTCCTACAATGAGCAGTTCCTC.

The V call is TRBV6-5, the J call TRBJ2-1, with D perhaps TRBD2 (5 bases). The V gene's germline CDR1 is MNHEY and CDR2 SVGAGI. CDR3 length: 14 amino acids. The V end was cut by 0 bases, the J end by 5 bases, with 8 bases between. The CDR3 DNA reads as TGTGCCAGCAGTTACTCGCCGGGGAACAATGAGCAGTTCTTC. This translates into CASSYSPGNNEQFF.

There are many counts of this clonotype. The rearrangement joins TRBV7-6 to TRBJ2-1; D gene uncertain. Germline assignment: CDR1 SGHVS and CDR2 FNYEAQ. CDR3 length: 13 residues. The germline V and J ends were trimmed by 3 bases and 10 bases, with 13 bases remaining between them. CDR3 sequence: CASSFPGQYEQFF. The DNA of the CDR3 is TGTGCCAGCAGCTTTCCTGGGCAATACGAGCAGTTCTTC.

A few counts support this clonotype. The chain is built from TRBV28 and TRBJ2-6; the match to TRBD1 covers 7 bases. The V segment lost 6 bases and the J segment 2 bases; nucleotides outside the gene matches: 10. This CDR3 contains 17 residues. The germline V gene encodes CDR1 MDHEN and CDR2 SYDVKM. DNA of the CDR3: TGTGCCAGCAGACCCCGTACAGGGACAGCTGGGGCCAACGTCCTGACTTTC. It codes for CASRPRTGTAGANVLTF.